These T cell receptor beta chains were read from a single sample in a study of persistence of HIV-infected CD4 T cells. For these receptors, no antigen is known. TCRdb keeps only in-frame clones here, not all; method: immunoSEQ multiplex PCR. The sample records 40,000 or so clones, 88% being singletons. The source was CD4+ T cells sorted from PBMCs after approximately 19-hour stimulation, collected from a patient who received antiretroviral therapy. The receptors were gathered from an adult woman with HIV who was CMV-seropositive. Both conserved end residues are part of each CDR3. D genes are given only for firm matches. Expanded clones get a size class; other rows say once, few or many, or leave the size out.

clone size	V gene	D gene	J gene	CDR3 DNA	CDR3 protein
.	TRBV12-3/TRBV12-4	.	TRBJ1-5	TGTGCCAGCAGCCGCGCCGGTGATCAGCCCCAGCATTTT	CASSRAGDQPQHF
.	TRBV3-1/TRBV3-2	TRBD1	TRBJ1-5	TGTGCCAGCAGCCCCCGGGGCAGGGGGCGCCGGGATCAGCCCCAGCATTTT	CASSPRGRGRRDQPQHF
.	TRBV10-3	.	TRBJ2-1	TGTGCCATCAGTGAGTCAGGATTCGATGAGCAGTTCTTC	CAISESGFDEQFF
.	TRBV30	.	TRBJ1-1	TGTGCCTGGAGCGAGGGATACACTGAAGCTTTCTTT	CAWSEGYTEAFF
once	TRBV3-1/TRBV3-2	.	TRBJ1-3	TGTGCCAGCAGCCAACGGCAGGGCGGAAACACCATATATTTT	CASSQRQGGNTIYF
.	TRBV9	.	TRBJ1-4	TGTGCCAGCAGCGTAGCTCCGGCTCACGACGGAGAAAAACTGTTTTTT	CASSVAPAHDGEKLFF
once	TRBV7-8	.	TRBJ2-3	TGTGCCAGCAGCTTAGTTTCCTACTACACAGATACGCAGTATTTT	CASSLVSYYTDTQYF
.	TRBV19	.	TRBJ1-3	TGTGCCAGTAGTATCCAGATTAACTCTGGAAACACCATATATTTT	CASSIQINSGNTIYF
.	TRBV5-8	.	TRBJ2-2	TGTGCCAGCAGTCGCCCCCTCTCTAGCGCTGTGCGCACCGGGGAGCTGTTTTTT	CASSRPLSSAVRTGELFF
.	TRBV15	.	TRBJ2-4	TGTGCCACCAGCAGGGAAGGCAGGGCGGACATTCAGTACTTC	CATSREGRADIQYF
.	TRBV9	TRBD1	TRBJ1-2	TGTGCCAGCAGCGACCAGGGGGCGCATGGCTACACCTTC	CASSDQGAHGYTF
.	TRBV9	TRBD1	TRBJ1-1	TGTGCCAGCAGCGCTGATAACAGGGGCACTGAAGCTTTCTTT	CASSADNRGTEAFF
.	TRBV4-1	.	TRBJ1-2	TGCGCCAGCAGCCAAGCACAGAACTTTAGGGGCTACACCTTC	CASSQAQNFRGYTF
.	TRBV12-5	.	TRBJ1-3	TGTGCTAGTGGTTTGGTACTACGGAGGACCTCTGGAAACACCATATATTTT	CASGLVLRRTSGNTIYF
.	TRBV18	.	TRBJ1-5	TGTGCCAGCTCGCCACAGGCTGATCAGCCCCAGCATTTT	CASSPQADQPQHF
.	TRBV21-1	.	TRBJ1-5	TGTGCCAGCAAAAGGGAGGGTGCGTATCAGCCCCAGCATTTT	CASKREGAYQPQHF
.	TRBV4-1	.	TRBJ2-3	TGCGCCAGCAGCCAAGGACATAGCACAGATACGCAGTATTTT	CASSQGHSTDTQYF
.	TRBV2	.	TRBJ1-2	TGTGCCAGCAAAAACTTTCAAAACTATGGCTACACCTTC	CASKNFQNYGYTF
.	TRBV10-3	.	TRBJ1-5	TGTGCCACGGGCCCGGGGTTAAATCAGCCCCAGCATTTT	CATGPGLNQPQHF
.	TRBV5-1	.	TRBJ2-5	TGCGCCAGCAGCTTGGAGGGCAGAGAGACCCAGTACTTC	CASSLEGRETQYF
once	TRBV7-3	.	TRBJ1-2	TGTGCCAGCAGCTTAACCCCCGCCATTTCCAACTATGGCTACACCTTC	CASSLTPAISNYGYTF
.	TRBV10-3	TRBD2	TRBJ2-1	TGTGCCATCAGTACTGGGAGCGGGGGGGCCGAAGAGCAGTTCTTC	CAISTGSGGAEEQFF
.	TRBV7-2	TRBD1	TRBJ2-6	TGTGCCAGCAGCTTAGGCACAGGGGCAGGGGCCAACGTCCTGACTTTC	CASSLGTGAGANVLTF